What follows is one TCR beta chain and its context. Repertoires were generated with immunoSEQ multiplex PCR, while TCRdb's copy carries only in-frame clones and drops some. The table includes more than 30,000 clones, roughly 84% detected once. This CDR3 spans 17 amino acids. V dropped 4 bases and J dropped 4; count of bases not matched to a gene: 9. The data stem from a study of blood T cell repertoires in COVID-19. Sequences were obtained from peripheral blood. V usage is TRBV23-1 and J usage is TRBJ2-3; 12 bases line up with TRBD2. TRBV23-1 is filed as an ORF, its function uncertain. The TCR comes from a man aged 55 to 69 with active COVID-19. The CDR3 region is CASSPPQTSGSADTQYF. For the CDR3, the DNA is TGCGCCAGCAGTCCGCCCCAGACTAGCGGGAGTGCAGATACGCAGTATTTT.